The next 30 T cell receptor beta chains were all read from a single sample in a study of siplizumab effects on memory and regulatory T cells. Assay: immunoSEQ multiplex PCR; the TCRdb copy retains only in-frame clones and omits some. The sample holds about 100,000 clones, approximately 92% seen once. The sample consisted of CD4+ T cells sorted from blood. Receptors originate from a human donor in good health.

V is TRBV6-1 and J is TRBJ1-3; tentatively, D is TRBD1 (6 bases). The CDR3 consists of 15 residues. V was trimmed by 3 bases and J by 4 bases, leaving 13 bases between them. CDR1 and CDR2 (germline): MNHNS, SASEGT. The CDR3 DNA follows: TGTGCCAGCAGTGACACGACAGGAAAAGGAAACACCATATATTTT. This translates into CASSDTTGKGNTIYF.

V is TRBV19 and J is TRBJ2-1; no clear D. Per germline, CDR1 LNHDA and CDR2 SQIVND (reference sequence). Trimming stripped 4 bases from V and 7 bases from J, with 8 bases between. This CDR3 is 12 amino acids long. The CDR3 region is CASSRIVNEQFF. CDR3 sequence (DNA): TGTGCCAGTAGTAGGATTGTGAATGAGCAGTTCTTC.

The chain recombines TRBV7-2 with TRBJ1-1; D gene uncertain. The CDR3 covers 12 residues. Germline V lookup: CDR1 SGHTA, CDR2 FQGNSA. The V and J ends lost 5 bases and 6 bases respectively, with 10 bases between them. The CDR3 loop is CASSPPRPEAFF. Here the CDR3 DNA reads TGTGCCAGCAGCCCCCCGAGGCCTGAAGCTTTCTTT.

V gene TRBV9 combines with J gene TRBJ2-2; 9 bases are shared with TRBD1. Germline V gives CDR1 SGDLS, CDR2 YYNGEE. Germline trimming cut 3 bases from V and 5 bases from J; bases unmatched to any gene: 14. The CDR3 is 18 amino acids. The CDR3 DNA follows: TGTGCCAGCAGCGCCTACACAGGGGGCCGCTCCCTTACCGGGGAGCTGTTTTTT. Its translation is CASSAYTGGRSLTGELFF.

This sequence joins TRBV9 and TRBJ2-1, with 10 bases aligning to TRBD2. This CDR3 region has 19 residues. Germline loops: CDR1 SGDLS, CDR2 YYNGEE. The junction had 17 bases not matched to a gene; V was cut back by 0 bases and J by 8 bases. This chain's CDR3 is CASSVGPSGGARRLHEQFF. CDR3 nucleotides: TGTGCCAGCAGCGTAGGACCTAGCGGGGGTGCAAGGCGATTGCATGAGCAGTTCTTC.

The J gene is TRBJ1-5, the V gene TRBV28; 8 nucleotides agree with TRBD1. There are 15 residues in the CDR3. The V gene's germline CDR1 is MDHEN and CDR2 SYDVKM. Trimming cost V 2 bases and J 6 bases; bases outside gene matches: 6. The CDR3 bases are TGTGCCAGCAGTTTACCCGGACAGGGCTTTCAGCCCCAGCATTTT. Translation gives CASSLPGQGFQPQHF.

This chain connects TRBV9 to TRBJ1-5; D is perhaps TRBD1 (5 bases). The CDR3 is 15 residues long. Germline V gene data show CDR1 as SGDLS and CDR2 as YYNGEE. V lost 4 bases, J lost 6 bases, and 17 bases lay in between. CDR3 bases: TGTGCCAGCAGCAATAGAGGGGACCAGGTTCAGCCCCAGCATTTT. This encodes CASSNRGDQVQPQHF.

This chain connects TRBV7-9 to TRBJ1-1; maybe TRBD1 (5 bases). Trimming pared 6 bases from V and 0 bases from J, leaving 14 bases between. The germline V gene has CDR1 SEHNR and CDR2 FQNEAQ (reference sequence). The length of the CDR3 is 15 residues. CDR3 region: CASRGVPGMNTEAFF. CDR3 coding DNA: TGTGCCAGCAGGGGGGTACCCGGGATGAACACTGAAGCTTTCTTT.

This chain uses TRBV5-1 with TRBJ2-7, with D perhaps TRBD1 or TRBD2 (5 bases each). The CDR3 is made up of 15 amino acids. CDR1 and CDR2 from the germline V gene are SGHRS and YFSETQ. With 3 bases removed from V and 0 bases from J, the gap between germline ends came to 13 bases. CDR3 bases: TGCGCCAGCAGCTCATGGGACGCCAGCTCCTACGAGCAGTACTTC. This gives the protein CASSSWDASSYEQYF.

The chain recombines TRBV5-1 with TRBJ1-4; D is perhaps TRBD1 (6 bases). Germline lookup yields CDR1 SGHRS and CDR2 YFSETQ. Between the trimmed V and J ends, which lost 2 bases and 7 bases, there was a span of 18 bases. The CDR3 sequence is 16 residues long. The DNA of the CDR3 is TGCGCCAGCAGCTTTGGGACACCAGAAGCGGGTGAAAAACTGTTTTTT. The encoded protein is CASSFGTPEAGEKLFF.

V usage is TRBV11-3 and J usage is TRBJ2-3; the match to TRBD2 covers 8 bases. CDR1 and CDR2 from the germline V gene are SGHNT and YENEEA. V lost 0 bases, J lost 6 bases, and 20 bases stayed unmatched. CDR3 size: 20 residues. The CDR3 bases are TGTGCCAGCAGCTTAGATGCCCAGGGCTTCGGCAGCGGGGGTCGTGATACGCAGTATTTT. It encodes CASSLDAQGFGSGGRDTQYF.

This clone was seen just once. The chain recombines TRBV7-9 with TRBJ1-2; tentatively, D is TRBD1 (6 bases). Trimming left V 7 bases short and J 7 bases short, with 16 bases between. The germline gives CDR1 SEHNR, CDR2 FQNEAQ (reference sequence). The CDR3 consists of 13 residues. The CDR3 DNA is TGTGCCAGCACCGATAGGGGGGCCAGTGGCTACACCTTC. Its translation is CASTDRGASGYTF.

This clone appeared a single time. The V and J genes are TRBV5-1 and TRBJ2-5; D unclear. V was pared by 5 bases and J by 1 base, with 12 bases between. The germline V gene has CDR1 SGHRS and CDR2 YFSETQ. The CDR3 totals 14 residues. CDR3 sequence (DNA): TGCGCCAGCAGGACACGCCAAGGCCAAGAGACCCAGTACTTC. This sequence encodes CASRTRQGQETQYF.

V gene TRBV9 combines with J gene TRBJ2-7, with D possibly being TRBD1 (7 bases). V lost 3 bases and J lost 6, with 13 bases in between. Germline CDR1 SGDLS, CDR2 YYNGEE. The CDR3 contains 13 residues. CDR3 loop: CASSERQGGEQYF. CDR3 DNA sequence: TGTGCCAGCAGCGAAAGACAGGGAGGCGAGCAGTACTTC. The complete variable domain, with remaining parts taken from reference TRBV9 and TRBJ2-7, reads DSGVTQTPKHLITATGQRVTLRCSPRSGDLSVYWYQQSLDQGLQFLIQYYNGEERAKGNILERFSAQQFPDLHSELNLSSLELGDSALYFCASSERQGGEQYFGPGTRLTVT.

This clone was recorded only once. This CDR3 reads CASSGDRPGGYTF. The CDR3 nucleotides are TGTGCCAGCAGTGGAGACAGGCCAGGGGGCTACACCTTC. The chain combines TRBV6-5 with TRBJ1-2, with D perhaps matching TRBD1 (6 bases). Germline-derived CDR1 and CDR2 are MNHEY and SVGAGI. The CDR3 covers 13 residues. V dropped 5 bases and J dropped 8 bases, with 15 bases sitting between them.

The sample holds a few counts of this clone. V gene TRBV11-3 combines with J gene TRBJ1-1, with unresolved D. Germline loops: CDR1 SGHNT, CDR2 YENEEA. This CDR3 comprises 16 residues. Trimming took off 5 bases at V and 0 bases at J, with 16 bases between the two ends. Here the CDR3 DNA reads TGTGCCAGCAGCCTAGGAATTTGGGGTTTGAACACTGAAGCTTTCTTT. It is translated as CASSLGIWGLNTEAFF.

The chain recombines TRBV12-5 with TRBJ1-1; 7 bases are a match to TRBD1. V gave up 4 bases and J gave up 1 base; unmatched junction bases: 3. In germline, CDR1 is LGHNT, CDR2 FRNRAP. There are 14 residues in the CDR3. CDR3 in amino acids: CASGSGQPNTEAFF. For the CDR3, the DNA is TGTGCTAGTGGTTCGGGACAGCCGAACACTGAAGCTTTCTTT.

This chain links TRBV19 with TRBJ2-7, with TRBD2 identical over 7 bases. Germline values: CDR1 LNHDA, CDR2 SQIVND (reference sequence). Trimming took 8 bases from V and 3 from J; bases not matched to a gene: 10. The CDR3 length is 14 residues. For the CDR3, the DNA is TGTGCCAGTCGCGACGCGGGGGACCTCTACGAGCAGTACTTC. It is translated as CASRDAGDLYEQYF.

V gene TRBV29-1 combines with J gene TRBJ1-1; the D gene is possibly TRBD1 (6 bases). From germline, CDR1 is SQVTM and CDR2 ANQGSEA. The CDR3 is 12 amino acids. V lost 5 bases to trimming and J lost 1 base, with 8 bases between them. The CDR3 DNA follows: TGCAGCGTTTCGGACAGGAACACTGAAGCTTTCTTT. It codes for CSVSDRNTEAFF.

The chain combines TRBV5-1 with TRBJ2-7, with TRBD1 identical over 8 bases. The CDR3 length is 14 residues. J was trimmed by 3 bases and V by 3 bases; bases with no gene match: 5. The germline gives CDR1 SGHRS, CDR2 YFSETQ. The CDR3 here is CASSSTDRVYEQYF. The CDR3 DNA sequence: TGCGCCAGCAGCTCCACGGACAGGGTCTACGAGCAGTACTTC. The full variable domain, with the rest looked up from reference TRBV5-1 and TRBJ2-7, is KAGVTQTPRYLIKTRGQQVTLSCSPISGHRSVSWYQQTPGQGLQFLFEYFSETQRNKGNFPGRFSGRQFSNSRSEMNVSTLELGDSALYLCASSSTDRVYEQYFGPGTRLTVT.

This chain connects TRBV10-3 to TRBJ1-1; 8 bases are shared with TRBD1. The CDR3 spans 13 residues. Germline-derived CDR1 and CDR2 are ENHRY and SYGVKD. V trimming: 8 bases; J trimming: 0 bases; junction bases outside the gene matches: 2. The CDR3 loop is CAIGTGLNTEAFF. CDR3 bases: TGTGCCATCGGGACAGGACTGAACACTGAAGCTTTCTTT.

The J gene is TRBJ2-1, the V gene TRBV9; no clear D gene. Germline loops: CDR1 SGDLS, CDR2 YYNGEE. Trimming removed 0 bases at V and 7 bases at J, with 11 bases between. The CDR3 is 14 residues long. This CDR3 is CASSVVSHGNEQFF. In nucleotides, the CDR3 is TGTGCCAGCAGCGTAGTGTCCCACGGGAATGAGCAGTTCTTC.

V gene TRBV7-9 combines with J gene TRBJ2-7; tentative D call: TRBD2 (6 bases). The V gene lost 6 bases and the J gene lost 2 bases, with 14 bases spanning the gap. This CDR3 has 14 amino acids. CDR1 SEHNR and CDR2 FQNEAQ come from the germline V gene (reference sequence). CDR3 sequence reads: CASSREEGTYEQYF. The CDR3 DNA sequence: TGTGCCAGCAGTAGGGAGGAGGGAACCTACGAGCAGTACTTC.

The table lists this clone with a few counts. The V gene is TRBV29-1, the J gene TRBJ2-7; 7 bases map to TRBD1. This CDR3 is 12 amino acids long. Germline CDR1 and CDR2: SQVTM and ANQGSEA. J gave up 3 bases and V 4 bases, and 3 bases lay outside the gene matches. For the CDR3, the DNA is TGCAGCGTTGTGGGACAGAACTACGAGCAGTACTTC. Protein product: CSVVGQNYEQYF.

The J gene is TRBJ1-1, the V gene TRBV10-3; possible D gene TRBD1, 6 bases. CDR1 is ENHRY, CDR2 SYGVKD, per germline. V shed 4 bases and J shed 6 bases, with 15 bases lying between them. This CDR3 is built from 14 residues. The CDR3 loop reads CAISGGQGRPEAFF. CDR3 sequence (DNA): TGTGCCATCAGTGGGGGGCAGGGGCGACCTGAAGCTTTCTTT.

This sequence joins TRBV19 and TRBJ1-3, with no clear D. Trimming shortened V by 6 bases and J by 0 bases, and 12 bases separated the two germline ends. Germline V gives CDR1 LNHDA, CDR2 SQIVND (reference sequence). This CDR3 region has 15 residues. The chain's CDR3 is CASSSGLLSGNTIYF. The DNA for the CDR3 is TGTGCCAGTAGCAGTGGATTACTCTCTGGAAACACCATATATTTT. Looking up the rest from reference TRBV19 and TRBJ1-3 gives the full variable domain: DGGITQSPKYLFRKEGQNVTLSCEQNLNHDAMYWYRQDPGQGLRLIYYSQIVNDFQKGDIAEGYSVSREKKESFPLTVTSAQKNPTAFYLCASSSGLLSGNTIYFGEGSWLTVV.

V and J are TRBV7-7 and TRBJ1-6, with D maybe TRBD1 (5 bases). With 5 bases removed from V and 0 bases from J, the gap between germline ends came to 14 bases. CDR1 is SSHAT, CDR2 FNYEAQ, per germline (reference sequence). The CDR3 is 17 residues long. The CDR3 DNA reads TGTGCCAGCAGCCCCGGGGGGGGGAGCTCCTATAATTCACCCCTCCACTTT. This sequence encodes CASSPGGGSSYNSPLHF.

The rearrangement uses TRBV5-3 and TRBJ2-1; TRBD2 agrees at 14 bases. Being an ORF, TRBV5-3 has a function that is uncertain. V lost 3 bases and J lost 9; bases outside the gene matches: 14. This CDR3 comprises 18 residues. The DNA of the CDR3 is TGTGCCAGAAGCTGCGGACTAGCGGGGGGCCAATACTGTACTGAGCAGTTCTTC. Translated, it gives CARSCGLAGGQYCTEQFF.

The chain joins TRBV28 to TRBJ2-3; D call uncertain. This CDR3 has 11 residues. From germline, CDR1 is MDHEN and CDR2 SYDVKM. Trimming took 2 bases from V and 7 from J, leaving 4 bases between them. CDR3 sequence (DNA): TGTGCCAGCAGTTTAAGGTATACGCAGTATTTT. Translated: CASSLRYTQYF.

The chain employs TRBV5-1 and TRBJ2-5, with a weak D call TRBD2 (7 bases). CDR1 is SGHRS and CDR2 is YFSETQ in the germline V gene. The CDR3 totals 15 residues. The V and J ends lost 3 bases and 3 bases respectively, with 15 bases between them. CDR3 nucleotides: TGCGCCAGCAGCTCCAGTCGGGGGGCGGAAGAGACCCAGTACTTC. Its translation: CASSSSRGAEETQYF.